Following are 5 T cell receptor beta chains from one sample sequenced in a study of control samples from healthy donors and cancer patients. The table came from immunoSEQ multiplex PCR; TCRdb's copy has only in-frame clones and leaves some out. The data show some 130,000 clones, with approximately 94% seen just once and 3.6% held by the top ten. Sample: blood. The receptors come from a man aged 25-45 years in good health.

The rearrangement joins TRBV30 to TRBJ1-5; unclear D gene. This CDR3 has 12 amino acids. Germline V gene sequence: CDR1 GTSNPN, CDR2 SVGIG (reference sequence). V lost 0 bases to trimming and J lost 4 bases, with 4 bases between them. The CDR3 region is CAWSVLNQPQHF. The CDR3 DNA sequence: TGTGCCTGGAGTGTCCTGAATCAGCCCCAGCATTTT.

In its sample, this clone was seen a few times. The gene calls are TRBV4-1 and TRBJ1-1; D gene ambiguous. The germline gives CDR1 MGHRA, CDR2 YSYEKL. The CDR3 sequence is 15 residues long. V was shortened by 4 bases and J by 4 bases, with 16 bases between the two germline ends. Written as DNA, the CDR3 is TGCGCCAGCAGCCCTTTAAGGCGCGGCACCACTGAAGCTTTCTTT. It specifies CASSPLRRGTTEAFF.

The chain combines TRBV9 with TRBJ2-1; no definite D call. Germline CDR1 reads SGDLS; CDR2 reads YYNGEE. The CDR3 sequence is 15 residues long. The ends were cut back, 0 bases at V and 0 bases at J, with 7 bases in the middle. This CDR3 is CASSVGSDSYNEQFF. CDR3 in DNA: TGTGCCAGCAGCGTAGGGAGCGACTCCTACAATGAGCAGTTCTTC.

The rearrangement uses TRBV18 and TRBJ2-6, with no clear D. This CDR3 is built from 17 residues. CDR1 is KGHSH and CDR2 is LQKENI in the germline V gene. V was shortened by 6 bases and J by 0 bases, with 15 bases between the two germline ends. The CDR3 loop is CASSRVVDNSGANVLTF. The CDR3, as DNA: TGTGCCAGCTCCCGGGTGGTCGACAACTCTGGGGCCAACGTCCTGACTTTC.

On this clone itself: The same CDR3 can be traced to other DNA sequences in this sample. The chain recombines TRBV5-1 with TRBJ1-1; the D gene is possibly TRBD1 (5 bases). Per the germline V gene, CDR1 is SGHRS and CDR2 is YFSETQ. This CDR3 spans 14 amino acids. Trimming left V 4 bases short and J 0 bases short, with 10 bases between. The CDR3: CASSLGTVNTEAFF. For the CDR3, the DNA is TGCGCCAGCAGCCTGGGGACGGTGAACACTGAAGCTTTCTTT.